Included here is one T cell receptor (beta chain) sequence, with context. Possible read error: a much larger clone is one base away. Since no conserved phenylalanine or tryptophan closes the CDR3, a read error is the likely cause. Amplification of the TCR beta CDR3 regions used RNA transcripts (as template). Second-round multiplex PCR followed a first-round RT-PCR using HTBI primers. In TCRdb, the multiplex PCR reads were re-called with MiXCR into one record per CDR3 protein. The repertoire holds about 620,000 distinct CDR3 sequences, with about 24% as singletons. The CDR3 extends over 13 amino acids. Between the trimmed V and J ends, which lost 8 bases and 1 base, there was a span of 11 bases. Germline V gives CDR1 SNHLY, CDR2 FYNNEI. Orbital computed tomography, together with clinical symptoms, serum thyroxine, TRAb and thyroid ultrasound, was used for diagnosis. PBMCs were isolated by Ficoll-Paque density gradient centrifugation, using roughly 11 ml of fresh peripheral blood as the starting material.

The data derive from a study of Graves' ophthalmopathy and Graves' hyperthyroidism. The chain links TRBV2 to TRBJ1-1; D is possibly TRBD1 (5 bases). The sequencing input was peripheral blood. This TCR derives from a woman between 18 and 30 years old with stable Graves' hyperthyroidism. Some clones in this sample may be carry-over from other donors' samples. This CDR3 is CASVMGRNTEAFV. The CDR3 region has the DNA TGTGCCAGCGTTATGGGACGGAACACTGAAGCTTTCGTT.